Each of the 31 T cell receptor beta chains below was sequenced from the same sample in a study of blood T cell repertoires in COVID-19. Here immunoSEQ multiplex PCR was the method, and the copy in TCRdb shows in-frame clones only, minus some. Of under 200,000 clones in the sample, approximately 80% are singletons; the top ten hold 9.1%. What was sequenced was peripheral blood. All receptors come from a woman over 75 with active or convalescent COVID-19.

The chain employs TRBV27 and TRBJ2-3; a possible D gene is TRBD1 (5 bases). V lost 6 bases, J lost 0 bases, and 7 bases lay in between. There are 13 residues in the CDR3. The germline V gene encodes CDR1 MNHEY and CDR2 SMNVEV (reference sequence). The CDR3 sequence: CASRQVSTDTQYF. DNA of the CDR3: TGTGCCAGCAGACAGGTTAGCACAGATACGCAGTATTTT.

The chain couples TRBV14 to TRBJ2-2; a possible D gene is TRBD1 (6 bases). The V end lost 3 bases, the J end lost 0 bases, and 8 bases lay between the germline ends. The germline V gene encodes CDR1 SGHDN and CDR2 FVKESK. This CDR3 spans 15 amino acids. This chain's CDR3 is CASSQRQANTGELFF. Here the CDR3 DNA reads TGTGCCAGCAGCCAGAGACAGGCGAACACCGGGGAGCTGTTTTTT.

The chain is built from TRBV7-9 and TRBJ1-6; 9 nucleotides match TRBD1. The germline V gene encodes CDR1 SEHNR and CDR2 FQNEAQ (reference sequence). V lost 10 bases, J lost 9 bases, and 10 bases stayed unmatched. The CDR3 loop spans 14 amino acids. The CDR3 reads CATSETGGFSPLHF. The CDR3 DNA sequence: TGTGCCACCTCGGAGACAGGGGGATTTTCACCCCTCCACTTT.

CDR3 amino acids: CASSPTTGVNSPLHF. DNA of the CDR3: TGTGCCAGCAGCCCTACGACAGGGGTCAATTCACCCCTCCACTTT. The V call is TRBV7-2, the J call TRBJ1-6; TRBD1 matches at 8 bases. V lost 5 bases and J lost 7; bases outside the gene matches: 7. CDR1 is SGHTA, CDR2 FQGNSA, per germline. CDR3 length: 15 residues.

The gene calls are TRBV6-6 and TRBJ1-3, with D unresolved. Deletions cut 5 bases from V and 0 bases from J, with 8 bases between. Germline lookup yields CDR1 MNHNY and CDR2 SVGAGI (reference sequence). The CDR3 covers 14 residues. CDR3 DNA: TGTGCCAGCAGTAGGGAGAGCTCTGGAAACACCATATATTTT. Translating gives CASSRESSGNTIYF.

The V and J genes are TRBV5-5 and TRBJ1-1; 7 bases match TRBD1. The CDR3 extends over 15 amino acids. The germline gives CDR1 SGHKS, CDR2 YYEKEE (reference sequence). J gave up 0 bases and V 0 bases, and 2 bases lay outside the gene matches. The CDR3, as DNA: TGTGCCAGCAGCTTGGGCAGGGGGATGAACACTGAAGCTTTCTTT. It encodes CASSLGRGMNTEAFF.

J is TRBJ2-7 and V is TRBV10-3; TRBD2 aligns across 10 bases. J was trimmed by 1 base and V by 5 bases; bases with no gene match: 5. Germline V gene sequence: CDR1 ENHRY, CDR2 SYGVKD. This CDR3 comprises 15 residues. The CDR3, as DNA: TGTGCCATCAGTTATCGGACTAGCGGATCCTACGAGCAGTACTTC. Its translation: CAISYRTSGSYEQYF.

The CDR3: CASSMPGQGINSPLHF. The CDR3 DNA is TGTGCCAGTAGTATGCCAGGGCAGGGAATTAATTCACCCCTCCACTTT. This chain links TRBV19 with TRBJ1-6, with D perhaps matching TRBD1 (5 bases). This CDR3 has 16 residues. Germline CDR1 and CDR2: LNHDA and SQIVND (reference sequence). Trimming removed 3 bases at V and 6 bases at J, with 15 bases between.

This clone was recorded only once. CDR3 coding DNA: TGTGCCAGCAGCTACGACAGGGGCGATCAGCCCCAGCATTTT. Its translation: CASSYDRGDQPQHF. The chain employs TRBV7-2 and TRBJ1-5; 8 positions match TRBD1. CDR3 length: 14 residues. Germline V gives CDR1 SGHTA, CDR2 FQGNSA. Trimming took 4 bases from V and 5 from J; bases not matched to a gene: 4.

This chain joins TRBV4-3 and TRBJ1-3, with D hard to call. The V end lost 1 base, the J end lost 0 bases, and 10 bases lay between the germline ends. This CDR3 is built from 16 residues. Germline V lookup: CDR1 LGHNA, CDR2 YSLEER. CDR3 nucleotide sequence: TGCGCCAGCAGCCAAGCCCAGGCGGGCTCTGGAAACACCATATATTTT. Translating gives CASSQAQAGSGNTIYF.

The chain is built from TRBV27 and TRBJ1-6, with no clear D. CDR1 and CDR2 (germline): MNHEY, SMNVEV (reference sequence). The CDR3 length is 15 residues. The germline V and J ends were trimmed by 2 bases and 6 bases, with 11 bases remaining between them. In DNA form, the CDR3 reads TGTGCCAGCAGTTTACGGGGAGAGATTAATTCACCCCTCCACTTT. This sequence encodes CASSLRGEINSPLHF.

This clone appeared a single time. The rearrangement uses TRBV5-6 and TRBJ2-3; a weak D match, TRBD2 (6 bases). The V end lost 3 bases, the J end lost 1 base, and 15 bases lay between the germline ends. The CDR3 consists of 16 residues. The germline CDR1 and CDR2 sequences are SGHDT and YYEEEE. This CDR3 is CASSSRGIRGTDTQYF. The CDR3 DNA is TGTGCCAGCAGCTCCCGGGGGATTAGGGGCACAGATACGCAGTATTTT.

There are a few counts of this clone. The chain uses TRBV6-1 and TRBJ2-3, with 11 bases lining up with TRBD2. Germline CDR1 MNHNS, CDR2 SASEGT. The CDR3 sequence is 16 residues long. J lost 4 bases, V lost 3 bases, and 6 bases had no gene match. CDR3 nucleotide sequence: TGTGCCAGCAGTGAGAGTAGCGGGGGGGCTTCAGATACGCAGTATTTT. Amino acids: CASSESSGGASDTQYF.

V is TRBV27 and J is TRBJ1-6; 7 bases are shared with TRBD1. The V segment lost 5 bases and the J segment 7 bases; nucleotides outside the gene matches: 5. CDR1 MNHEY and CDR2 SMNVEV come from the germline V gene (reference sequence). CDR3 length equals 14 residues. The CDR3 sequence: CASSQRQGNSPLHF. DNA of the CDR3: TGTGCCAGCAGTCAAAGACAGGGAAATTCACCCCTCCACTTT.

The V and J genes are TRBV24-1 and TRBJ2-1, with 7 bases lining up with TRBD2. Unmatched junction bases numbered 9, after V lost 5 bases and J lost 6 bases. Germline loops: CDR1 KGHDR, CDR2 SFDVKD. The CDR3 is 15 amino acids. CDR3: CATSVGGTGGNEQFF. As DNA, the CDR3 is TGTGCCACCAGTGTAGGAGGGACGGGGGGCAATGAGCAGTTCTTC.

CDR3 bases: TGTGCCAGCAGCTATGGACGGGGAAGTGGTGGCTACACCTTC. Protein: CASSYGRGSGGYTF. The chain recombines TRBV6-6 with TRBJ1-2, with D unresolved. The CDR3 length is 14 residues. Germline-derived CDR1 and CDR2 are MNHNY and SVGAGI (reference sequence). V was cut by 6 bases and J by 7 bases, with 18 bases left in between.

This rearrangement joins TRBV30 to TRBJ1-4; possible D gene TRBD1, 6 bases. V gave up 5 bases and J gave up 1 base, with 11 bases separating them. Germline CDR1 and CDR2: GTSNPN and SVGIG (reference sequence). The CDR3 is 14 amino acids. For the CDR3, the DNA is TGTGCCTGGTTCAAACAGGGAACTAATGAAAAACTGTTTTTT. It is translated as CAWFKQGTNEKLFF.

In nucleotides, the CDR3 is TGTGCCAGTAGGGCAGGGGAACATAGCAATCAGCCCCAGCATTTT. Residues: CASRAGEHSNQPQHF. The chain has TRBV19 and TRBJ1-5; D may be TRBD1 (6 bases). This CDR3 has 15 amino acids. Looked up from germline, CDR1 is LNHDA and CDR2 is SQIVND (reference sequence). The V end lost 6 bases, the J end lost 0 bases, and 12 bases lay between the germline ends. Variable domain in full (rest from reference TRBV19 and TRBJ1-5): DGGITQSPKYLFRKEGQNVTLSCEQNLNHDAMYWYRQDPGQGLRLIYYSQIVNDFQKGDIAEGYSVSREKKESFPLTVTSAQKNPTAFYLCASRAGEHSNQPQHFGDGTRLSIL.

In DNA form, the CDR3 reads TGTGCCAGCAGCCCGTCGTCAGGGGAATGGAACACTGAAGCTTTCTTT. It specifies CASSPSSGEWNTEAFF. The chain employs TRBV9 and TRBJ1-1; a weak D match, TRBD1 (6 bases). Looked up from germline, CDR1 is SGDLS and CDR2 is YYNGEE. The CDR3 extends over 16 amino acids. V lost 4 bases, J lost 1 base, and 17 bases lay in between.

The rearrangement joins TRBV19 to TRBJ1-5; 7 nucleotides match TRBD1. CDR1 is LNHDA and CDR2 is SQIVND in the germline V gene (reference sequence). This CDR3 region has 15 residues. V lost 5 bases to trimming and J lost 4 bases; unmatched junction nucleotides: 8. CDR3 nucleotide sequence: TGTGCCAGTAGTGCCGGGACAGAGAATAATCAGCCCCAGCATTTT. Encoded protein: CASSAGTENNQPQHF.

This clone is a singleton in its sample. The rearrangement joins TRBV30 to TRBJ2-6, with TRBD1 as a possible D gene (5 bases). The germline V and J ends were trimmed by 0 bases and 1 base, with 13 bases remaining between them. The CDR3 covers 17 residues. CDR1 is GTSNPN and CDR2 is SVGIG in the germline V gene (reference sequence). The DNA of the CDR3 is TGTGCCTGGAGTGTACTACAGGCTTTATCTGGGGCCAACGTCCTGACTTTC. This encodes CAWSVLQALSGANVLTF.

This clone was observed a single time. This chain joins TRBV24-1 and TRBJ2-7, with a tentative D call TRBD2 (6 bases). V gave up 5 bases and J gave up 9 bases, with 19 bases separating them. This CDR3 comprises 14 residues. Germline loops: CDR1 KGHDR, CDR2 SFDVKD. The CDR3 is CATSGTGTQVGQYF. The CDR3 DNA reads as TGTGCCACCAGTGGTACCGGGACTCAAGTCGGGCAGTACTTC.

This clone was recorded only once. The chain combines TRBV7-2 with TRBJ2-1, with 14 bases fitting TRBD2. Losses at the gene ends were 2 bases for V and 5 bases for J; bases not matched to a gene: 2. The CDR3 is 16 amino acids. CDR1 and CDR2 from the germline V gene are SGHTA and FQGNSA. Here the CDR3 DNA reads TGTGCCAGCAGCTTATGGACTAGCGGGGGGAACAATGAGCAGTTCTTC. It codes for CASSLWTSGGNNEQFF.

This rearrangement joins TRBV5-1 to TRBJ2-5, with a tentative D call TRBD1 (6 bases). The CDR3 has 13 residues. Trimming removed 7 bases at V and 2 bases at J, with 12 bases between. In germline, CDR1 is SGHRS, CDR2 YFSETQ. CDR3 nucleotide sequence: TGCGCCAGCTTTTCAGGGGTTCAAGAGACCCAGTACTTC. As protein: CASFSGVQETQYF.

Only one count was recorded for this clone. This chain links TRBV6-1 with TRBJ2-7; TRBD2 agrees at 7 bases. V lost 0 bases, J lost 1 base, and 6 bases stayed unmatched. The germline V gene has CDR1 MNHNS and CDR2 SASEGT. The CDR3 extends over 16 amino acids. CDR3 nucleotide sequence: TGTGCCAGCAGTGAAGCGCTCACCGGGGGGTCCTACGAGCAGTACTTC. Its protein product is CASSEALTGGSYEQYF.

V is TRBV12-5 and J is TRBJ2-7; 9 bases are a match to TRBD1. The CDR3 is made up of 14 amino acids. J gave up 6 bases and V 6 bases, and 9 bases lay outside the gene matches. The germline gives CDR1 LGHNT, CDR2 FRNRAP. CDR3 loop: CASGPDRGSGEQYF. Here the CDR3 DNA reads TGTGCTAGTGGACCCGACAGGGGGTCGGGCGAGCAGTACTTC.

This clone has only one observation. J is TRBJ1-2 and V is TRBV6-5; 7 bases fit TRBD1. Unmatched junction bases numbered 14, after V lost 7 bases and J lost 9 bases. Germline V gene sequence: CDR1 MNHEY, CDR2 SVGAGI. The CDR3 is made up of 14 amino acids. CDR3 sequence reads: CASIRLTGSSSYTF. Here the CDR3 DNA reads TGTGCCAGCATTAGACTGACAGGGAGTAGTAGCTACACCTTC.

This sequence joins TRBV11-3 and TRBJ1-1; no reliable D call. V was clipped by 2 bases and J by 5 bases, with 9 bases between them. From germline, CDR1 is SGHNT and CDR2 YENEEA. CDR3 size: 13 residues. The CDR3 DNA sequence: TGTGCCAGCAGCTTAACAGATCAGACTGAAGCTTTCTTT. Its protein product is CASSLTDQTEAFF.

The J gene is TRBJ1-2, the V gene TRBV2; TRBD1 matches 9 bases. CDR1 is SNHLY and CDR2 is FYNNEI in the germline V gene. The CDR3 contains 14 residues. The V segment lost 5 bases and the J segment 8 bases; nucleotides outside the gene matches: 9. CDR3 coding DNA: TGTGCCAGCAGTTTCCCGGGACAGGGTGACGGCTACACCTTC. It translates to CASSFPGQGDGYTF.

The chain couples TRBV6-4 to TRBJ1-1; D perhaps matches TRBD1 (5 bases). CDR3 length: 13 amino acids. V was cut by 7 bases and J by 5 bases, with 14 bases left in between. From germline, CDR1 is MRHNA and CDR2 SNTAGT. The DNA of the CDR3 is TGTGCCAGCACATCCCAGGAGGGGACTGAAGCTTTCTTT. It specifies CASTSQEGTEAFF.

This clone was detected only a few times. V is TRBV7-2 and J is TRBJ2-7; D is possibly TRBD1 (5 bases). Trimming removed 2 bases at V and 7 bases at J, with 21 bases between. Per germline, CDR1 SGHTA and CDR2 FQGNSA. This CDR3 has 16 residues. The CDR3, as DNA: TGTGCCAGCAGCTTATCAAGGGGCCTGACTCTGGGGGAGCAGTACTTC. It is translated as CASSLSRGLTLGEQYF. The full variable domain, its missing parts supplied by reference TRBV7-2 and TRBJ2-7, is GAGVSQSPSNKVTEKGKDVELRCDPISGHTALYWYRQSLGQGLEFLIYFQGNSAPDKSGLPSDRFSAERTGGSVSTLTIQRTQQEDSAVYLCASSLSRGLTLGEQYFGPGTRLTVT.